This T cell receptor (beta chain) originates from a study of T cell repertoires in cytomegalovirus infection. MiXCR was run by TCRdb on the reads, yielding one entry per CDR3 protein. The sample shows 290,000 or so distinct CDR3 sequences, over 20% of them seen only once. The CDR3 is made up of 13 amino acids. The trim removed 2 bases at V and 7 bases at J, leaving 6 bases unmatched. Germline loops: CDR1 DFQATT, CDR2 SNEGSKA (reference sequence). The source is a human donor in good health (CMV status not recorded). Some clones in this sample may be carry-over from other donors' samples. Sequenced material: PBMCs. The V and J genes are TRBV20-1 and TRBJ2-3, with 7 bases aligning to TRBD1. In DNA form, the CDR3 reads TGCAGTGCTAGAAGACAGGGTGTTTATACGCAGTATTTT. Protein: CSARRQGVYTQYF.